This T cell receptor (beta chain) was retrieved from a study of shared clonotypes between healthy human individuals. Findings and limits, study-wide: Across four donors, naive CD4 shared around 5.3%, naive CD8 3% to 3.5%, memory CD4 approximately 2.5%, memory CD8 about 0.4%. For sorted subsets, rarefaction showed incomplete sequencing despite large depth.

Everyone who donated was a Caucasian adult who lived in Nashville, Tennessee. Libraries were prepared by immunoSEQ multiplex PCR; TCRdb keeps only in-frame clonotypes and omits some of them. The sample has 90,000 to 120,000 clones; about 67% are singletons. The CDR3 totals 17 residues. Looked up from germline, CDR1 is SGDLS and CDR2 is YYNGEE. J lost 3 bases, V lost 5 bases, and 12 bases had no gene match. To note about this clone: The antigen is undetermined.

This receptor was taken from a woman aged 30 to 39 in good health. The gene calls are TRBV9 and TRBJ2-1; TRBD1 agrees at 9 bases. The specimen was memory CD8+ T cells sorted from blood. The subset: CD45RO+ cells pooled with CCR7-negative TemRA cells. CDR3 in amino acids: CASSSYRDRVVYNEQFF. The CDR3 DNA is TGTGCCAGCAGTAGCTACCGGGACAGGGTTGTCTACAATGAGCAGTTCTTC.